This paragraph reports one T cell receptor (beta chain). Produced via immunoSEQ multiplex PCR; TCRdb's table is partial and in-frame only. Of 2.5 million or so clones listed, roughly 92% were seen once; the top ten hold around 0.14%. This entry belongs to a study of shared clonotypes between healthy human individuals. CDR3 length: 18 amino acids. Germline V gene sequence: CDR1 SGDLS, CDR2 YYNGEE. Trimming removed 4 bases at V and 0 bases at J, with 19 bases between. This receptor was obtained from a man younger than 35 in good health. The specimen sequenced was naive CD4+ T cells sorted from blood. Stated subset: CD45RA+ positively selected. J is TRBJ2-2 and V is TRBV9; D is perhaps TRBD1 (6 bases). CDR3 in DNA: TGTGCCAGCAGCTCATTAAACCGACAGGAATCGAACACCGGGGAGCTGTTTTTT. Protein sequence: CASSSLNRQESNTGELFF.